This TCR beta chain was obtained from a study of technical replicates of blood from several donors. Produced via immunoSEQ multiplex PCR; TCRdb's table is partial and in-frame only. The data show 55,000 to 65,000 clones, about 88% seen once. Germline assignment: CDR1 SEHNR and CDR2 FQNEAQ (reference sequence). Germline trimming cut 5 bases from V and 6 bases from J; bases unmatched to any gene: 4. The CDR3 consists of 14 residues. Sequenced sample: PBMCs. The sequence derives from a human donor in good health. Some clones in this sample may be carry-over from other donors' samples. The rearrangement links TRBV7-9 to TRBJ1-6, with 7 positions matching TRBD1. The CDR3 DNA is TGTGCCAGCAGCCCCCGGGACAGTAATTCACCCCTCCACTTT. Its translation: CASSPRDSNSPLHF.